This T cell receptor (beta chain) emerged from a study of cytomegalovirus exposure and HLA in healthy donors (TCRdb year 2017). Concerning the study at large: An earlier analysis of approximately 590 of the donors reported approximately 290 Gb of sequence data and around 110 million unique TCR beta sequences from roughly 180 million T cells. An early release that covered some 640 HLA-typed donors contained around 300 gigabases of sequencing data and about 84 million unique TCR sequences. Of the roughly 400 genotyped donors, about 84% fell in the genetic ancestry cluster associated with self-reported Caucasian donors. The study aimed to test whether signatures of past pathogen exposure could be identified by cataloging public T cell receptors. The study profiled the T cell repertoires of fewer than 850 subjects by immunosequencing and related them to cytomegalovirus serostatus. In addition to the first cohort of 666 subjects, a separate validation cohort of 130 or so different subjects was used. To predict cytomegalovirus infection status, the study combined high-throughput TCR immunosequencing, statistical association of individual TCRs with disease status, and machine learning. A later analysis re-examined previously published TCR beta repertoires from more than 550 donors and added high-resolution HLA genotyping to investigate patterns of TCR occurrence. Rather than using new phenotypic data, the later analysis identified candidate immune exposures from TCR beta sequences and from how often those sequences occurred across donors. An earlier analysis of 500 to 650 of the donors applied high-throughput TCR beta sequencing to assess whether each TCR beta V gene segment acted as functional or pseudogenic. Donor age, sex, ethnicity and CMV serostatus were collected together with the repertoire data. A later genetic analysis used genome-wide SNP genotypes for about 65% of the roughly 700 donors, treating that subset as a discovery cohort. Every discovery cohort repertoire had been produced on one sequencing platform. Class I and class II HLA loci were covered by the typing at four-digit resolution. Typing coverage differed by locus: A, B, C, DRB1 and DQB1 were typed in roughly 629-630 donors, DQA1 in 522, DPA1 in 600 to 610, and DPB1 in 400 to 480. Four or five DR-DQ haplotypes were handled as single units for association and clustering, since linkage in the cohort was strong. Among about 360 genotyped donors of the cohort, an average of around 240,000 unique TCR beta nucleotide sequences were sequenced per donor, around a sixth of them non-productive.

Remarks on this clone: Its antigen remains undetermined. Within one base of it there is no much larger clone, and no base qualities were kept.

The cohort consisted of approximately 690 healthy bone marrow donors. At the time of sampling, all cohort members were nominally healthy, though unrecorded immune exposures were likely present. The donor tested CMV seronegative and was one of the 352 seronegative cohort members. Each donor provided a peripheral blood sample, and peripheral blood mononuclear cells were used for TCR beta sequencing. The Qiagen DNeasy Blood Extraction Kit was used to extract genomic DNA from the blood cell samples. General study outcomes and caveats: The sequencing pipeline was judged likely to have produced a cluster of highly shared sequence variants as a technical artifact. Some IMGT-functional V segments, including TRBV6-2 and TRBV6-3, could not be distinguished by the 87-base-pair reads and were therefore excluded. Most TCR sequences were seen in very few donors, while some public TCRs were found in many individuals. Because HLA typing was unavailable for some donors at each locus, only the typed subset was used in association tests. Compared with the roughly 670-donor mean, donors in an Asian-associated ancestry cluster had fewer N-insertions in productive TCRs, according to a later genetic analysis. In a later analysis, several top co-occurrence clusters were reported to appear linked to parvovirus B19, influenza, CMV and Epstein-Barr virus. The classifier was reported to diagnose cytomegalovirus status with high specificity and sensitivity in both the original and validation cohorts. Strong co-occurrence of HLA alleles, especially DR and DQ, made assigning TCR associations to individual alleles difficult. The study listed approximately 150 TCR beta chains as associated with cytomegalovirus. Compared with equally common non-associated chains, HLA-associated TCR beta chains in a later analysis were more clonally expanded and had lower generation probabilities. Most CMV-associated TCR beta chains appeared to be HLA-restricted in a later analysis, and the HLA associations seemed to be driven largely by CMV exposure. An earlier analysis of several hundred of the donors showed that most TCR beta V segments appeared in productive rearrangements either about 90% or about 30% of the time, which broadly matched IMGT annotations. It was suggested by the authors that the approach could potentially be generalized to other disease states and immunological phenotypes. The only immune exposure information available for the cohort was CMV serostatus. In a later analysis, the rate of TCR association differed among HLA loci, with DRB1 alleles having the most associated TCRs and HLA-C alleles having the fewest. Correlated functional status among segregating V segments might reflect linkage disequilibrium, but an unknown experimental factor could not be ruled out. A further reported finding was that TCR beta sequences accurately predicted the HLA-A and HLA-B alleles for most subjects in the first cohort. In a later genetic analysis, a missense DCLRE1C variant was associated with V-gene and J-gene trimming of TCR beta chains, and the association was replicated in an independent cohort. Because counts were too low, about 15 rarely observed V segments, including chromosome 9 orphons, were left out of the earlier analysis of over 550 of the donors. This cohort had only TCR beta chains sequenced, and the lack of alpha or paired-chain data limited which features could be detected. A few of the identified cytomegalovirus-associated TCR beta chains were confirmed in vitro to be specific for cytomegalovirus antigens. Roughly uniform sequencing depth across donors was assumed in presence/absence analyses, although this assumption may not hold. A later analysis associated about 17,000 TCR beta sequences with specific HLA alleles at a false discovery rate of 0.05.

Preparation of the library involved the immunoSEQ multiplex PCR assay. A mixture of 60 forward primers for TCR Vbeta segments and 13 reverse primers for TCR Jbeta segments was used in the multiplex PCR. The CDR3 region of rearranged TCR beta genes was amplified from genomic DNA by a multiplex PCR assay. The amplified TCR beta libraries were sequenced on the Illumina HiSeq System as 87-base-pair reads. The paper's processing steps were these. In a later analysis, roughly 80 million unique TCR beta chains were counted across the 666 repertoires, and roughly 11 million of these chains were shared by at least two donors. Raw reads were error-corrected and collapsed into unique sequences by a nearest-neighbor algorithm in which closely related sequences were merged to remove PCR and sequencing errors. To assign V, D and J gene segments, CDR3 sequences were aligned to IMGT reference sequences. Each retained sequence needed at least a six-nucleotide match to both a V gene segment and a J gene segment. Rearrangements were classified as productive when the CDR3 lacked stop codons and remained in frame with V and J, and all other rearrangements were classified as non-productive. CDR3 was defined by IMGT convention, running from the second conserved V-encoded cysteine to the conserved J-encoded phenylalanine. Sequences without an unambiguous match to a single V gene segment were excluded from the earlier analysis of 450 to 750 of the donors. In an earlier analysis of 450 to 700 of the donors, V segments were called functional above 56.7% productive rearrangements and were called segregating when the between-donor standard deviation exceeded 5%. A statistical classification framework was built for diagnosing cytomegalovirus status from the catalog of TCR beta chain sequences. In a later analysis, V and J genes were assigned by comparing TCR nucleotide sequences against IMGT/GENE-DB human TR gene sequences. In a later analysis, CDR3 sequences and most-parsimonious VDJ recombination scenarios were assigned using the TCRdist pipeline. In a later analysis, each TCR beta chain was defined by its CDR3 amino acid sequence together with its V-gene family, and reads without a unique V-gene family were excluded. In a later analysis, approximately 590 highly shared, low-generation-probability nucleotide sequences were removed to address suspected cross-contamination and a sequencing artifact. In a later analysis, a clonal expansion index was calculated for each public chain from normalized within-repertoire ranks of inferred template counts. Generation probabilities in a later analysis came from a VDJ recombination model fitted to out-of-frame rearrangements, and those results were checked against IGoR. In a later analysis, TCR-TCR, TCR-HLA and TCR-CMV co-occurrence was scored with hypergeometric tests, and a repertoire-size bias correction was applied to TCR pairs. To estimate false discovery rates, a later analysis permuted the HLA or CMV assignments 20 times. In a later analysis, co-occurring TCRs were grouped using DBSCAN, and TCRdist sequence similarity was added for clustering within HLA-allele-positive subsets. Repertoires with fewer than 30,000 or more than 120,000 public chains were left out of co-occurrence clustering, as were five repertoires with anomalous nucleotide sharing. TCRdb obtained this table from immuneACCESS and retained in-frame rearrangements with V and J assigned. These tables miss some clones; where compared with another copy, unresolved V genes account for less than half of the shortfall, and the remainder is unexplained. V and J calls and clone size are given by that table; D and trimming were obtained from the DNA. The sample table contains 200,000 to 250,000 clones; only one count was recorded for 82% of them. Approximately 0.62% of the sample rests with the top ten.

V gives up 4 bases and J gives up 3 bases, and the segment between their germline ends measures 16 bases. The CDR3 sequence holds 15 residues, the cysteine and phenylalanine included. Only CDR3 DNA remains: 45 bases, in frame from the first base. The germline V gene sets CDR1 to SGHRS and CDR2 to YFSETQ. The V gene is TRBV5-1 and the J gene is TRBJ1-1; perhaps TRBD1 is the D gene, with 5 bases matching. Sequenced material: PBMCs. This clonotype originated in a woman aged 40 to 50 in good health and CMV-seronegative. The DNA sequence follows: TGCGCCAGCAGCGAGGAAATGGGGCAGTACACTGAAGCTTTCTTT. Its translation is CASSEEMGQYTEAFF.